This paragraph covers one T cell receptor (beta chain) sequence. No cognate antigen has been identified for it. No base quality information exists; no much larger clone differs at one position. Per the germline V gene (reference sequence), LNHNV is the CDR1 and YYDKDF is the CDR2. Deletion took 3 bases off V and 8 bases off J, with a span of 16 bases between the germline ends. CDR3 length: 14 amino acids, cysteine to phenylalanine. Solely the CDR3 DNA is kept, with 42 bases framed from the first base. The data originate from a study of OX40 agonist ivuxolimab in advanced cancers. About the investigation overall: Ivuxolimab was a fully human IgG2 agonistic monoclonal antibody targeting the costimulatory receptor OX40 (CD134). Peripheral TCRbeta sequencing was intended to test whether TCR sequence diversity was altered and clonal T-cell expansion was caused by ivuxolimab. Intravenous ivuxolimab was administered to patients every 2 weeks at six dose levels: 0.01, 0.1, 0.3, 1.5, 3 and 10 mg/kg. A male proportion of under 85% and a mean age of around 60 years, ranging from roughly 20 to 80, were recorded for the dose-escalation cohort. Prior anti-PD-1, anti-PD-L1 or anti-CTLA-4 therapy was permitted, and approximately 40% of dose-escalation patients had received checkpoint inhibitors. Among the approximately 50 dose-escalation patients, roughly 20 had hepatocellular carcinoma, roughly 15 melanoma, 9 renal cell carcinoma and 9 head and neck cancer. Partial responses were achieved by three dose-escalation patients, of whom one had hepatocellular carcinoma and two had cutaneous melanoma. The paper covers the monotherapy dose-escalation part of the phase I ivuxolimab trial, which included N = 52 patients.

The trial excluded patients who had a history of autoimmune disease or who were on systemic immunosuppression. Peripheral blood for TCR sequencing was collected from all dose cohorts at baseline, on cycle 4 day 1, and on cycle 7 day 1. The samples were drawn from a first-in-human, open-label, multicenter phase I dose-escalation trial of ivuxolimab. Adults with locally advanced or metastatic head and neck squamous cell, hepatocellular, melanoma or renal cell carcinoma were enrolled in the trial. Before TCR sequencing, CD4+ and CD8+ T cells were separately sorted from peripheral blood. What the research found in general, with its limitations: Clonal expansion of both CD4+ and CD8+ blood T cells was observed from baseline to week 6 at doses 0.1 to 3.0 mg/kg. Antigen specificity was not determined for the clonally expanded peripheral T cells. Low levels of normalized T-cell clonal expansion were also seen in some patients who did not respond. After ivuxolimab, CD8+ T cells had more expanded clones than CD4+ T cells on average. In the 0.1-3.0 mg/kg groups, partial responders were among the patients with the lowest normalized peripheral clonal expansion, particularly in CD8+ T cells.

Genomic DNA was extracted from sorted cells for sequencing of the TCRbeta CDR3 region. The immunoSEQ Assay was used to sequence the TCRbeta CDR3 regions. As stored in TCRdb, this immuneACCESS dataset retains in-frame rearrangements with V and J assigned. A fraction of the clones does not appear; measured against another copy, unresolved V genes explain less than half of the discrepancy, and the remainder lacks a known reason. The table for this sample lists under 90,000 clones; approximately 81% of them were counted only once. The top ten clones comprise approximately 2.1% of the sample. This receptor chain uses TRBV15 and TRBJ1-2; the D segment cannot be called with confidence. The receptor was derived from an adult with an advanced solid tumor such as melanoma, head and neck, liver or kidney cancer. This specimen consisted of CD4+ or CD8+ T cells sorted from blood, obtained in a trial of the OX40 agonist ivuxolimab. The CDR3 reads as follows: CATSSGSLLSGYTF. The base sequence is TGTGCCACCAGCAGTGGGTCCCTACTAAGCGGCTACACCTTC.